The clone carrying this T cell receptor (beta chain) appeared a few times. V shed 2 bases, J shed 2 bases, and the junction held 5 bases outside the gene matches. Germline loops: CDR1 MNHNY, CDR2 SVGAGI (reference sequence). The CDR3 length is 15 residues. The data belong to a study of human T cells and chemical hapten exposure. Turning to the study itself: Investigators sensitized about 2 cm by about 2 cm of upper inner arm skin with 2% DPC.

Separate cDNA molecules received unique molecular identifiers, which the library attached to them. TCRdb reprocessed the RACE reads with MiXCR, giving one entry per CDR3 protein. Here the sample spans around 99,000 distinct CDR3 sequences, about a tenth being singletons. The time point here: patch test 2, 6 weeks after DPC sensitization. The treatment: therapeutic diphenylcyclopropenone sensitization with weekly scalp DPC. The sequencing used whole blood, collected in connection with sensitization to the hapten diphenylcyclopropenone (DPC). The chain employs TRBV6-6 and TRBJ1-2; 7 bases are a match to TRBD1. The clonotype comes from a woman between 40 and 50 years old with alopecia areata. Some clones in this sample may be carry-over from other donors' samples. The DNA for the CDR3 is TGTGCCAGCAGTTACCCAGAACAGGGGAACTATGGCTACACCTTC. Translated, it gives CASSYPEQGNYGYTF.